The 31 T cell receptor beta chains in this list originate from one sample, sequenced in a study of T cell repertoires in cytomegalovirus infection (dated by TCRdb to between 2017 and 2020). TCRdb lists the instrument as Illumina HiSeq 1500. TCRdb applied fastp at Q25 and MiXCR to the public reads, then kept only in-frame beta chains. Each CDR3 protein appears once, grouped with its most common genes and DNA. Recorded for this sample are fewer than 350,000 distinct CDR3 sequences; roughly a sixth of them occurred a single time. In total, the top ten clones hold 12% of the sample. Sequenced material: PBMCs. Receptor source: a human donor in good health (CMV status not recorded). Some clones in this sample may be carry-over from other donors' samples.

This clonotype was found a few times. This rearrangement joins TRBV6-6 to TRBJ2-2, with 7 bases matching TRBD1. Per germline, CDR1 MNHNY and CDR2 SVGAGI (reference sequence). V was pared by 8 bases and J by 4 bases, with 10 bases of the junction left unmatched. There are 15 residues in the CDR3. DNA for the CDR3: TGTGCCAGCTGCACAGGGGCTTTAGGCACCGGGGAGCTGTTTTTT. It encodes CASCTGALGTGELFF.

This clonotype was picked up a small number of times. The chain has TRBV29-1 and TRBJ2-7; no reliable D call. The CDR3 has 13 residues. V was pared by 4 bases and J by 0 bases, with 10 bases between. Germline assignment: CDR1 SQVTM and CDR2 ANQGSEA. The CDR3 region is CSVGPDASYEQYF. Here the CDR3 DNA reads TGCAGCGTTGGCCCCGACGCCTCCTACGAGCAGTACTTC.

This clonotype was found many times. The rearrangement joins TRBV7-2 to TRBJ1-3; D is unresolved. In germline, CDR1 is SGHTA, CDR2 FQGNSA. V lost 3 bases, J lost 0 bases, and 12 bases lay in between. The CDR3 contains 16 residues. The CDR3: CASSFAPVSSGNTIYF. The CDR3 DNA sequence: TGTGCCAGCAGCTTCGCCCCGGTTTCCTCTGGAAACACCATATATTTT.

The sample holds many counts of this clonotype. This chain joins TRBV7-2 and TRBJ1-2; tentative D call: TRBD1 (6 bases). Trimming removed 5 bases from V and 4 bases from J, with 20 bases in between. The CDR3 length is 16 residues. Per the germline V gene, CDR1 is SGHTA and CDR2 is FQGNSA. CDR3 amino acids: CASSTRTGTPVYGYTF. The CDR3, as DNA: TGTGCCAGCAGCACACGAACCGGGACACCGGTCTATGGCTACACCTTC. Full variable domain (remainder filled in from reference TRBV7-2 and TRBJ1-2): GAGVSQSPSNKVTEKGKDVELRCDPISGHTALYWYRQSLGQGLEFLIYFQGNSAPDKSGLPSDRFSAERTGGSVSTLTIQRTQQEDSAVYLCASSTRTGTPVYGYTFGSGTRLTVV.

This chain uses TRBV20-1 with TRBJ1-5; D ambiguous. Between the trimmed V and J ends, which lost 2 bases and 4 bases, there was a span of 9 bases. From germline, CDR1 is DFQATT and CDR2 SNEGSKA (reference sequence). This CDR3 comprises 13 residues. The CDR3 nucleotides read TGCAGTGCTAGACCTGGTCTTAATCAGCCCCAGCATTTT. Translating it yields CSARPGLNQPQHF.

V usage is TRBV7-2 and J usage is TRBJ1-5; 9 bases fit TRBD1. Germline CDR1 is SGHTA and CDR2 is FQGNSA. Trimming removed 4 bases from V and 5 bases from J; junction bases left unmatched: 6. The CDR3 consists of 15 residues. CDR3 in DNA: TGTGCCAGCAGCTCGGGACAGGGCGGCTATCAGCCCCAGCATTTT. It translates to CASSSGQGGYQPQHF.

This clonotype occurred many times. The gene calls are TRBV7-9 and TRBJ2-5; D is unclear. Germline loops: CDR1 SEHNR, CDR2 FQNEAQ (reference sequence). V dropped 0 bases and J dropped 3 bases, with 8 bases sitting between them. The CDR3 contains 14 residues. For the CDR3, the DNA is TGTGCCAGCAGCTTAGCGCCGCGAGAAGAGACCCAGTACTTC. Translated, it gives CASSLAPREETQYF.

The CDR3 DNA reads TGTGCCAGCAAGCCGGCCGGGGCGGCTGGGGAGACCCAGTACTTC. Translation gives CASKPAGAAGETQYF. The rearrangement uses TRBV6-6 and TRBJ2-5; the D gene could be TRBD1 or TRBD2 (5 bases each). V was pared by 7 bases and J by 5 bases, with 20 bases between. The germline V gene has CDR1 MNHNY and CDR2 SVGAGI (reference sequence). The CDR3 spans 15 residues.

This clonotype was observed at least ten times. CDR3 loop: CASSFHRSGYEQYF. DNA of the CDR3: TGTGCCAGCAGTTTTCACAGGTCTGGCTACGAGCAGTACTTC. The chain carries TRBV12-3 or TRBV12-4 and TRBJ2-7; a possible D gene is TRBD1 (5 bases). The CDR3 extends over 14 amino acids. Trimming shortened V by 3 bases and J by 3 bases, and 12 bases separated the two germline ends.

This clonotype was detected only a few times. The chain carries TRBV12-3 or TRBV12-4 and TRBJ1-4, with D unresolved. The CDR3 consists of 17 residues. Trimming took off 6 bases at V and 0 bases at J, with 17 bases between the two ends. The chain's CDR3 is CASSPSNPAATNEKLFF. CDR3 nucleotide sequence: TGTGCCAGCAGCCCGAGCAATCCGGCTGCAACTAATGAAAAACTGTTTTTT.

The chain uses TRBV28 and TRBJ2-5; D uncertain. The germline V gene encodes CDR1 MDHEN and CDR2 SYDVKM. CDR3 length equals 12 residues. V lost 8 bases to trimming and J lost 3 bases, with 10 bases between them. CDR3 residues: CASVAPEETQYF. The CDR3 DNA is TGTGCCAGCGTGGCGCCCGAAGAGACCCAGTACTTC.

The gene calls are TRBV5-1 and TRBJ2-1; 10 bases agree with TRBD1. The germline CDR1 and CDR2 sequences are SGHRS and YFSETQ. The CDR3 contains 18 residues. V shed 0 bases and J 8 bases; nucleotides not matched to a gene: 14. CDR3 DNA: TGCGCCAGCAGCTTGGCGGTGCGGACAGGGGGAAACGGAGATGAGCAGTTCTTC. Translated, it gives CASSLAVRTGGNGDEQFF.

This clonotype was counted between two and nine times. The gene calls are TRBV12-3 or TRBV12-4 and TRBJ2-7; 7 bases map to TRBD1. The CDR3 runs 17 residues. The V and J ends lost 6 bases and 0 bases, in that order; junction bases with no gene match: 14. The CDR3, as DNA: TGTGCCAGCAGCCGATCCCGGACAGGAAGGAGCTCCTACGAGCAGTACTTC. It yields the protein CASSRSRTGRSSYEQYF.

The chain links TRBV5-1 to TRBJ2-5, with 8 bases matching TRBD1. This CDR3 is 15 amino acids long. V lost 2 bases, J lost 0 bases, and 3 bases stayed unmatched. Per the germline V gene, CDR1 is SGHRS and CDR2 is YFSETQ. The CDR3, as DNA: TGCGCCAGCAGCTTTTCGGACAGGGACCAAGAGACCCAGTACTTC. Translating it yields CASSFSDRDQETQYF.

This clonotype was observed many times. The rearrangement joins TRBV7-2 to TRBJ2-3, with D hard to call. V gave up 1 base and J gave up 1 base, with 9 bases separating them. This CDR3 contains 15 residues. Per germline, CDR1 SGHTA and CDR2 FQGNSA. This CDR3 reads CASSLEARGTDTQYF. The CDR3 nucleotides read TGTGCCAGCAGCTTAGAGGCCCGAGGCACAGATACGCAGTATTTT.

The chain links TRBV5-1 to TRBJ1-1; TRBD1 is a possible D gene (5 bases). V was clipped by 1 base and J by 2 bases, with 15 bases between them. The germline V gene has CDR1 SGHRS and CDR2 YFSETQ. CDR3 size: 16 residues. This chain's CDR3 is CASSLRSWGSNTEAFF. The CDR3 region has the DNA TGCGCCAGCAGCTTGCGTTCGTGGGGCTCTAACACTGAAGCTTTCTTT.

This clonotype was found many times. V is TRBV7-2 and J is TRBJ2-5, with 10 bases lining up with TRBD2. After removal of 5 bases from V and 2 bases from J, the junction contained 2 bases not matched to a gene. The germline CDR1 and CDR2 sequences are SGHTA and FQGNSA. The CDR3 is made up of 14 amino acids. The CDR3 bases are TGTGCCAGCAGCAAGGGACTAGCGCAAGAGACCCAGTACTTC. Its translation: CASSKGLAQETQYF.

V usage is TRBV4-2 and J usage is TRBJ2-5; perhaps TRBD1 as D (5 bases). This CDR3 spans 14 amino acids. Per the germline V gene, CDR1 is LGHNA and CDR2 is YNFKEQ. The ends were cut back, 1 base at V and 4 bases at J, with 10 bases in the middle. CDR3 coding DNA: TGTGCCAGCAGCCAAGTAGGGGATGGAGAGACCCAGTACTTC. Translated, it gives CASSQVGDGETQYF.

In this sample, this clonotype turned up many times. V usage is TRBV12-3 or TRBV12-4 and J usage is TRBJ1-2; 7 positions match TRBD1. V shed 6 bases and J 4 bases; nucleotides not matched to a gene: 11. The length of the CDR3 is 15 residues. The DNA of the CDR3 is TGTGCCAGCAGCAGAAAGAGACAGGGTAGCTATGGCTACACCTTC. Translation: CASSRKRQGSYGYTF.

This chain links TRBV6-1 with TRBJ2-1; tentative D call: TRBD1 (5 bases). The germline V and J ends were trimmed by 7 bases and 4 bases, with 20 bases remaining between them. Germline V CDR1 and CDR2: MNHNS, SASEGT. This CDR3 has 16 amino acids. The CDR3 DNA reads as TGTGCCAGCACGTTAGACAGTACCCCTCTTTACAATGAGCAGTTCTTC. It translates to CASTLDSTPLYNEQFF.

The chain recombines TRBV10-3 with TRBJ2-7; D gene ambiguous. Trimming left V 7 bases short and J 0 bases short, with 10 bases between. Per germline, CDR1 ENHRY and CDR2 SYGVKD. The CDR3 consists of 13 residues. The CDR3 region has the DNA TGTGCCATCATGTCGGATAGCTCCTACGAGCAGTACTTC. This encodes CAIMSDSSYEQYF.

Ten or more counts support this clonotype. The chain employs TRBV10-3 and TRBJ2-3; possible D gene TRBD2, 6 bases. Germline CDR1 and CDR2: ENHRY and SYGVKD. Trimming removed 0 bases at V and 6 bases at J, with 16 bases between. The CDR3 is made up of 16 amino acids. The CDR3 DNA follows: TGTGCCATCAGTGAGTCAGGAGGGGTGTTTGCCGATACGCAGTATTTT. Protein sequence: CAISESGGVFADTQYF.

About this clonotype itself: This may stem from a read error, because a much larger clone lies one nucleotide away. CDR3 sequence reads: CASNSGGQENQYF. In nucleotides, the CDR3 is TGTGCCAGCAACAGCGGGGGGCAAGAGAACCAGTACTTC. The rearrangement links TRBV7-2 to TRBJ2-5; 9 nucleotides agree with TRBD2. This CDR3 region has 13 residues. The germline gives CDR1 SGHTA, CDR2 FQGNSA.

This chain connects TRBV20-1 to TRBJ1-5; D remains ambiguous. V lost 5 bases to trimming and J lost 6 bases, with 14 bases between them. The CDR3 sequence is 13 residues long. Germline V gene lookup returns CDR1 DFQATT and CDR2 SNEGSKA (reference sequence). The chain's CDR3 is CSAADRLGQPQHF. As DNA, the CDR3 is TGCAGTGCTGCCGACCGGTTGGGTCAGCCCCAGCATTTT.

This clonotype was counted many times. The chain uses TRBV6-5 and TRBJ2-7; D is possibly TRBD1 or TRBD2 (6 bases each). Trimming removed 4 bases at V and 4 bases at J, with 17 bases between. CDR1 is MNHEY and CDR2 is SVGAGI in the germline V gene. This CDR3 contains 15 residues. The CDR3: CASSFLTGGGYEQYF. The DNA for the CDR3 is TGTGCCAGCAGTTTCTTGACAGGAGGGGGATACGAGCAGTACTTC.

Ten or more counts support this clonotype. This chain uses TRBV12-3 or TRBV12-4 with TRBJ1-5; 7 nucleotides agree with TRBD1. The CDR3 totals 16 residues. Unmatched junction bases numbered 13, after V lost 4 bases and J lost 7 bases. The CDR3 loop reads CASSSRQGGWVQPQHF. Written as DNA, the CDR3 is TGTGCCAGCAGTTCCCGACAGGGCGGCTGGGTACAGCCCCAGCATTTT.

The rearrangement uses TRBV12-3 or TRBV12-4 and TRBJ2-2; TRBD1 might be the D (6 bases). CDR3 length equals 15 residues. The V and J ends lost 4 bases and 4 bases respectively, with 13 bases between them. The CDR3 is CASSSWTVSTGELFF. CDR3 coding DNA: TGTGCCAGCAGTTCTTGGACAGTCAGCACCGGGGAGCTGTTTTTT.

This clonotype has a handful of counts. The genes are TRBV5-1 and TRBJ2-2; 8 bases align to TRBD1. This CDR3 has 16 residues. The J segment lost 2 bases and the V segment lost 4 bases, leaving 7 bases of the junction unmatched. Germline V gene data show CDR1 as SGHRS and CDR2 as YFSETQ. The CDR3, as DNA: TGCGCCAGCAGCCCCGGACAGGGCATAAACACCGGGGAGCTGTTTTTT. Protein product: CASSPGQGINTGELFF.

This clonotype has ten or more counts. This chain links TRBV20-1 with TRBJ1-2, with D maybe TRBD1 (6 bases). The germline V gene has CDR1 DFQATT and CDR2 SNEGSKA (reference sequence). The CDR3 is 16 residues long. Trimming removed 0 bases at V and 4 bases at J, with 18 bases between. The CDR3 region has the DNA TGCAGTGCTAGAGAGTCGACAGGCACTAGATCCTATGGCTACACCTTC. Protein: CSARESTGTRSYGYTF.

The rearrangement uses TRBV20-1 and TRBJ1-1; D is uncertain. Trimming cost V 0 bases and J 10 bases, with 15 bases left between them. CDR1 is DFQATT, CDR2 SNEGSKA, per germline (reference sequence). This CDR3 region has 13 residues. DNA of the CDR3: TGCAGTGCTAGAGACGCCCTTCCGAGTGGAGCTTTCTTT. It codes for CSARDALPSGAFF.

Only a few counts were recorded for this clonotype. J is TRBJ2-3 and V is TRBV7-6; D remains ambiguous. Germline V gene sequence: CDR1 SGHVS, CDR2 FNYEAQ. This CDR3 has 13 amino acids. Between the trimmed V and J ends, which lost 2 bases and 7 bases, there was a span of 10 bases. The CDR3 sequence: CASSLFFSHTQYF. For the CDR3, the DNA is TGTGCCAGCAGCTTATTCTTCTCTCATACGCAGTATTTT.